Shown below are 14 T cell receptor beta chains from a single sample sequenced in a study of blood T cells in healthy people across ages. The authors ran a second PCR of roughly 6 to 12 cycles using a sample-barcoded 5' primer and a J-beta primer mix. One entry per CDR3 protein results from TCRdb running MiXCR on the 5' RACE reads. The sample lists under 850,000 distinct CDR3 sequences, 35% to 40% occurring once. Sequencing was done on a sample of blood. The receptors shown here come from a man aged 18 to 29 in good health.

This clonotype has more than one count but fewer than ten. The chain has TRBV20-1 and TRBJ2-6, with a tentative D call TRBD2 (7 bases). The CDR3 sequence is 16 residues long. The germline V and J ends were trimmed by 6 bases and 2 bases, with 17 bases remaining between them. The germline V gene encodes CDR1 DFQATT and CDR2 SNEGSKA (reference sequence). CDR3 nucleotides: TGCAGTGCCAGGGGCAGGGAGGGTCCTGGGGCCAACGTCCTGACTTTC. Its protein is CSARGREGPGANVLTF.

The rearrangement joins TRBV29-1 to TRBJ2-7; D gene unclear. The length of the CDR3 is 12 residues. Per the germline V gene, CDR1 is SQVTM and CDR2 is ANQGSEA. Trimming pared 5 bases from V and 5 bases from J, leaving 13 bases between. As DNA, the CDR3 is TGCAGCGTTCAAAGGTTTTCGGACGAGCAGTACTTC. Its translation is CSVQRFSDEQYF.

The chain is built from TRBV12-3 or TRBV12-4 and TRBJ1-1; TRBD1 agrees at 8 bases. The CDR3 extends over 16 amino acids. With 6 bases clipped from V and 0 bases from J, the junction kept 9 bases outside the gene matches. CDR3 amino acids: CASSPDRGAMNTEAFF. The CDR3 nucleotides are TGTGCCAGCAGCCCCGACAGGGGCGCCATGAACACTGAAGCTTTCTTT.

V usage is TRBV5-5 and J usage is TRBJ2-7; 9 bases match TRBD1. The CDR3 runs to 14 residues. Per the germline V gene, CDR1 is SGHKS and CDR2 is YYEKEE (reference sequence). Trimming removed 3 bases from V and 3 bases from J; junction bases left unmatched: 4. This CDR3 reads CASSSDRGRYEQYF. DNA for the CDR3: TGTGCCAGCAGCTCGGACAGGGGTCGCTACGAGCAGTACTTC.

In this sample, this clonotype turned up many times. The rearrangement links TRBV28 to TRBJ1-2; D unclear. The CDR3 has 13 amino acids. V was pared by 6 bases and J by 3 bases, with 11 bases between. The germline CDR1 and CDR2 sequences are MDHEN and SYDVKM. The chain's CDR3 is CASRPDIDYGYTF. The DNA of the CDR3 is TGTGCCAGCAGACCCGATATTGACTATGGCTACACCTTC.

The chain links TRBV2 to TRBJ2-7; 7 bases map to TRBD1. The CDR3 covers 14 residues. The germline V gene encodes CDR1 SNHLY and CDR2 FYNNEI. Trimming took 6 bases from V and 3 from J; bases not matched to a gene: 8. The CDR3 sequence is CASRETGISYEQYF. The CDR3 bases are TGTGCCAGCAGGGAGACAGGGATCAGCTACGAGCAGTACTTC.

J is TRBJ2-4 and V is TRBV4-1; the D gene is possibly TRBD1 (6 bases). CDR3 length: 14 amino acids. V was trimmed by 1 base and J by 8 bases, leaving 12 bases between them. From germline, CDR1 is MGHRA and CDR2 YSYEKL. CDR3 in DNA: TGCGCCAGCAGCCAAGGGGGACAAGGGGACATTCAGTACTTC. The encoded protein is CASSQGGQGDIQYF.

J is TRBJ1-5 and V is TRBV2, with TRBD1 identical over 7 bases. The V segment lost 4 bases and the J segment 2 bases; nucleotides outside the gene matches: 2. The V gene's germline CDR1 is SNHLY and CDR2 FYNNEI. This CDR3 has 14 residues. DNA of the CDR3: TGTGCCAGCAGTGGGACAGGCCGCAATCAGCCCCAGCATTTT. Its protein is CASSGTGRNQPQHF. Full variable domain (rest looked up from reference TRBV2 and TRBJ1-5): EPEVTQTPSHQVTQMGQEVILRCVPISNHLYFYWYRQILGQKVEFLVSFYNNEISEKSEIFDDQFSVERPDGSNFTLKIRSTKLEDSAMYFCASSGTGRNQPQHFGDGTRLSIL.

This clonotype has only a few counts. The rearrangement links TRBV12-3 or TRBV12-4 to TRBJ1-5, with TRBD1 as a possible D gene (5 bases). The CDR3 has 14 residues. Trimming left V 4 bases short and J 0 bases short, with 7 bases between. The CDR3 coding sequence is TGTGCCAGCAGTTGGGGGTATAGCAATCAGCCCCAGCATTTT. As protein: CASSWGYSNQPQHF.

V usage is TRBV5-6 and J usage is TRBJ1-5; no clear D gene. V was pared by 0 bases and J by 1 base, with 11 bases between. Looked up from germline, CDR1 is SGHDT and CDR2 is YYEEEE. The CDR3 sequence is 16 residues long. CDR3 sequence: CASSLGYRSSNQPQHF. The CDR3 bases are TGTGCCAGCAGCTTGGGTTACAGAAGCAGCAATCAGCCCCAGCATTTT.

CDR3 in amino acids: CASSTTTNYGYTF. CDR3 in DNA: TGTGCCAGCAGCACCACAACTAACTATGGCTACACCTTC. This sequence joins TRBV7-2 and TRBJ1-2, with unresolved D. The CDR3 is 13 amino acids. Germline CDR1 and CDR2: SGHTA and FQGNSA. V dropped 5 bases and J dropped 0 bases, with 7 bases sitting between them.

This clonotype was seen a handful of times. The chain combines TRBV5-1 with TRBJ1-1; D is unclear. V lost 4 bases and J lost 7, with 8 bases in between. The germline V gene encodes CDR1 SGHRS and CDR2 YFSETQ. The CDR3 sequence is 11 residues long. The CDR3 DNA reads TGCGCCAGCAGCGCTCAGCATGAAGCTTTCTTT. Its protein is CASSAQHEAFF.

The chain has TRBV7-2 and TRBJ2-6; TRBD1 matches at 8 bases. From germline, CDR1 is SGHTA and CDR2 FQGNSA. The CDR3 covers 18 residues. Trimming took 5 bases from V and 4 from J; bases not matched to a gene: 13. CDR3 sequence reads: CASSTPADRAVGANVLTF. For the CDR3, the DNA is TGTGCCAGCAGCACTCCGGCGGACAGGGCTGTAGGGGCCAACGTCCTGACTTTC.

The genes are TRBV9 and TRBJ1-4; 9 bases match TRBD1. The CDR3 contains 14 residues. After removal of 4 bases from V and 6 bases from J, the junction contained 4 bases not matched to a gene. Germline loops: CDR1 SGDLS, CDR2 YYNGEE. The CDR3 spells CASSRDRAHEKLFF. DNA for the CDR3: TGTGCCAGCAGCCGGGACAGGGCGCATGAAAAACTGTTTTTT.